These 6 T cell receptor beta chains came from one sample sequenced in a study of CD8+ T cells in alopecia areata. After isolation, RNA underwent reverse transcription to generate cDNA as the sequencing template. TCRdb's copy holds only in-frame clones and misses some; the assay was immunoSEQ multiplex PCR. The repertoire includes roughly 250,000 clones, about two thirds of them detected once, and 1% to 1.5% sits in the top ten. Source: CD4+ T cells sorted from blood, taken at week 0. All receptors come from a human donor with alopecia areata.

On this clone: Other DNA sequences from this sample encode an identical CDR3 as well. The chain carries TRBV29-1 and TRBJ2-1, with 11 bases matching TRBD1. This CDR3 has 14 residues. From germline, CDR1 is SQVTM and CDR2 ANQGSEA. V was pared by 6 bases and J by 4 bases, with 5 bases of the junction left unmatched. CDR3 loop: CSVVRDRGYNEQFF. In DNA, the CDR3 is TGCAGCGTAGTCCGGGACAGGGGGTACAATGAGCAGTTCTTC.

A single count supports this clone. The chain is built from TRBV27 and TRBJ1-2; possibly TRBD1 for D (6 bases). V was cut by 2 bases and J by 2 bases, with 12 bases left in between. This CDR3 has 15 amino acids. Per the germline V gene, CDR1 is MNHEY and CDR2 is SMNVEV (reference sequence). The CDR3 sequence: CASSLGGGQNYGYTF. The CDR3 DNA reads TGTGCCAGCAGTTTAGGCGGGGGGCAGAACTATGGCTACACCTTC.

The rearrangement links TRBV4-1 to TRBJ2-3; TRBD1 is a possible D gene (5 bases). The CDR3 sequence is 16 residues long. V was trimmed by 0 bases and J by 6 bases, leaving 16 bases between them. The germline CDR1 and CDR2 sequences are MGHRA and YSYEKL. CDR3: CASSQEDGRGKDTQYF. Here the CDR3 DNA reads TGCGCCAGCAGCCAAGAGGATGGTAGGGGAAAGGATACGCAGTATTTT.

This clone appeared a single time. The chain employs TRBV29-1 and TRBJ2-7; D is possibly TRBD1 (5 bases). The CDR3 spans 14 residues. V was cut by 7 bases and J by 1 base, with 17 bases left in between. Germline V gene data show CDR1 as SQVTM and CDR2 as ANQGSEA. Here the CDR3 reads CSAARKGFSYEQYF. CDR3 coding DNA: TGCAGCGCCGCCCGAAAGGGGTTTTCCTACGAGCAGTACTTC.

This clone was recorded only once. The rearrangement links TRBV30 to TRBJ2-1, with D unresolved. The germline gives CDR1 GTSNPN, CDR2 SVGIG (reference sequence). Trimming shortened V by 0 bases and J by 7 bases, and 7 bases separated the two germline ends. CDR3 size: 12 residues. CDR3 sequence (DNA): TGTGCCTGGAGTGTACGAAGGAATGAGCAGTTCTTC. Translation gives CAWSVRRNEQFF.

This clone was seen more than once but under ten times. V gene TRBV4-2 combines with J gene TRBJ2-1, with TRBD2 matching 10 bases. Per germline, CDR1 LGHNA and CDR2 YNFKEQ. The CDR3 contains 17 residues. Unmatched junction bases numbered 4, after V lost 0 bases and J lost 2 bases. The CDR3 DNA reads TGTGCCAGCAGCCAAGAGAGCGGGGGGGCCCCCTACAATGAGCAGTTCTTC. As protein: CASSQESGGAPYNEQFF.